The clone carrying this T cell receptor beta chain showed up many times. TCRdb independently ran MiXCR on the reads; one entry per CDR3 protein. The sample includes about 450,000 distinct CDR3 sequences, roughly 30% of them seen just once. The V end lost 0 bases, the J end lost 7 bases, and 6 bases lay between the germline ends. This CDR3 comprises 13 residues. CDR1 and CDR2 (germline): SGHTA, FQGNSA. The data belong to a study of T cell repertoires in cytomegalovirus infection. The receptor comes from a human donor in good health (CMV status not recorded). Some clones in this sample may be carry-over from other donors' samples. This chain joins TRBV7-2 and TRBJ2-2; D perhaps matches TRBD2 (6 bases). What was sequenced was PBMCs. The CDR3 coding sequence is TGTGCCAGCAGCTTAGCGGAGGGCGGGGAGCTGTTTTTT. Translated, it gives CASSLAEGGELFF.